The rows below give T cell receptor beta chains drawn from one sample of a study of shared clonotypes between healthy human individuals. Assay: immunoSEQ multiplex PCR; the TCRdb copy retains only in-frame clones and omits some. The sample records about 2 million clones, approximately 94% being singletons. The sample comprised naive CD8+ T cells sorted from blood. Receptors were obtained from a man younger than 30 in good health. Each CDR3 is given with its conserved first and last residue. The order of the fields is D gene, V gene, clone size, J gene, CDR3 protein, CDR3 DNA. The D gene is left open where the match is weak. Size is omitted from some rows. Given values are once, few, many or a class for expanded clones.

D: NA; V: TRBV30; size: NA; J: TRBJ2-7; CDR3: CARSGGRPIHEQYF; DNA: TGTGCCAGATCCGGAGGGAGACCGATCCACGAGCAGTACTTC
D: TRBD2; V: TRBV29-1; size: NA; J: TRBJ2-1; CDR3: CSVATFSGGPDNEQFF; DNA: TGCAGCGTTGCGACCTTTTCGGGGGGGCCTGACAATGAGCAGTTCTTC
D: TRBD2; V: TRBV27; size: few; J: TRBJ2-7; CDR3: CASSPGTSGYEQYF; DNA: TGTGCCAGCAGTCCAGGGACTAGCGGCTACGAGCAGTACTTC
D: TRBD1; V: TRBV27; size: NA; J: TRBJ1-4; CDR3: CASGTGGVFGHEKLFF; DNA: TGTGCCAGCGGGACAGGGGGCGTTTTCGGCCACGAAAAACTGTTTTTT
D: NA; V: TRBV18; size: NA; J: TRBJ1-1; CDR3: CASSPPGGTEAFF; DNA: TGTGCCAGCTCACCACCGGGGGGGACTGAAGCTTTCTTT
D: NA; V: TRBV7-8; size: NA; J: TRBJ1-1; CDR3: CASSSWGGLEAFF; DNA: TGTGCCAGCAGCTCGTGGGGAGGCCTTGAAGCTTTCTTT
D: NA; V: TRBV5-1; size: once; J: TRBJ2-7; CDR3: CASSLVLGGPGEQYF; DNA: TGCGCCAGCAGCTTGGTTCTGGGGGGGCCGGGCGAGCAGTACTTC
D: TRBD2; V: TRBV4-1; size: NA; J: TRBJ2-1; CDR3: CASSQDWREGPNEQFF; DNA: TGCGCCAGCAGCCAAGATTGGCGGGAGGGCCCAAATGAGCAGTTCTTC
D: TRBD2; V: TRBV13; size: NA; J: TRBJ2-7; CDR3: CASSPSSGGEYEQYF; DNA: TGTGCCAGCAGCCCCTCTAGCGGGGGAGAGTACGAGCAGTACTTC
D: NA; V: TRBV11-2; size: NA; J: TRBJ1-3; CDR3: CASSAGAGIGNTIYF; DNA: TGTGCCAGCAGCGCCGGCGCCGGTATCGGAAACACCATATATTTT
D: NA; V: TRBV11-2; size: NA; J: TRBJ1-4; CDR3: CASSLGGLETNEKLFF; DNA: TGTGCCAGCAGCTTAGGGGGGTTGGAAACTAATGAAAAACTGTTTTTT
D: TRBD1; V: TRBV5-4; size: NA; J: TRBJ2-7; CDR3: CASSLGTGYYEQYF; DNA: TGTGCCAGCAGCTTGGGGACAGGATACTACGAGCAGTACTTC
D: TRBD1; V: TRBV7-2; size: NA; J: TRBJ2-1; CDR3: CASSLLQGAYNEQFF; DNA: TGTGCCAGCAGCTTACTACAGGGGGCCTACAATGAGCAGTTCTTC
D: NA; V: TRBV7-2; size: NA; J: TRBJ1-1; CDR3: CASRPTLGLVVEAFF; DNA: TGTGCCAGCAGGCCTACTCTTGGGTTAGTGGTTGAAGCTTTCTTT
D: NA; V: TRBV28; size: NA; J: TRBJ2-7; CDR3: CASSPRGRGRSYEQYF; DNA: TGTGCCAGCAGTCCGCGTGGGCGGGGCCGGTCCTACGAGCAGTACTTC
D: NA; V: TRBV4-1; size: once; J: TRBJ2-2; CDR3: CASSQGGTAGGELFF; DNA: TGCGCCAGCAGCCAAGGAGGGACCGCCGGAGGGGAGCTGTTTTTT
D: NA; V: TRBV9; size: NA; J: TRBJ2-7; CDR3: CASSVDDNPRDEQYF; DNA: TGTGCCAGCAGCGTAGACGACAACCCACGGGATGAGCAGTACTTC
D: NA; V: TRBV21-1; size: once; J: TRBJ2-1; CDR3: CASSRDRLASMPVNEQFF; DNA: TGTGCCAGCAGCCGAGACCGACTAGCCTCAATGCCTGTCAATGAGCAGTTCTTC
D: NA; V: TRBV18; size: NA; J: TRBJ1-1; CDR3: CASSPRGLLNTEAFF; DNA: TGTGCCAGCTCACCACGGGGGTTATTGAACACTGAAGCTTTCTTT
D: NA; V: TRBV6-1; size: NA; J: TRBJ1-5; CDR3: CASSVDNQPQHF; DNA: TGTGCCAGCAGTGTAGACAATCAGCCCCAGCATTTT
D: TRBD2; V: TRBV28; size: NA; J: TRBJ2-3; CDR3: CASSRPSGGASTDTQYF; DNA: TGTGCCAGCAGTCGACCTAGCGGGGGGGCTAGCACAGATACGCAGTATTTT
D: NA; V: TRBV7-3; size: NA; J: TRBJ1-1; CDR3: CASSATGYTEAFF; DNA: TGTGCCAGCAGCGCCACAGGGTACACTGAAGCTTTCTTT
D: NA; V: TRBV29-1; size: NA; J: TRBJ2-7; CDR3: CSVEGGGPYEQYF; DNA: TGCAGCGTTGAGGGGGGCGGCCCCTACGAGCAGTACTTC
D: NA; V: TRBV6-5; size: NA; J: TRBJ2-5; CDR3: CASSYSAPTETQYF; DNA: TGTGCCAGCAGTTACTCGGCTCCTACGGAGACCCAGTACTTC
D: NA; V: TRBV19; size: NA; J: TRBJ2-5; CDR3: CASSIDLEETQYF; DNA: TGTGCCAGTAGTATAGATTTGGAAGAGACCCAGTACTTC
D: NA; V: TRBV7-9; size: NA; J: TRBJ2-2; CDR3: CASSLELTPGELFF; DNA: TGTGCCAGCAGCTTAGAGTTGACTCCCGGGGAGCTGTTTTTT
D: TRBD1; V: TRBV18; size: NA; J: TRBJ1-1; CDR3: CASSPLDRGLEAFF; DNA: TGTGCCAGCTCACCTTTGGACAGGGGGCTTGAAGCTTTCTTT
D: TRBD2; V: TRBV5-6; size: NA; J: TRBJ2-7; CDR3: CASTLAGGWPYEQYF; DNA: TGTGCCAGCACCTTAGCGGGTGGCTGGCCCTACGAGCAGTACTTC
D: TRBD1; V: TRBV27; size: once; J: TRBJ1-2; CDR3: CASSNDGTGFYGYTF; DNA: TGTGCCAGCAGTAACGACGGGACAGGGTTTTATGGCTACACCTTC
D: TRBD2; V: TRBV9; size: NA; J: TRBJ2-7; CDR3: CASSEGRGMEDYEQYF; DNA: TGTGCCAGCAGCGAGGGGCGGGGGATGGAGGACTACGAGCAGTACTTC
D: TRBD2; V: TRBV13; size: NA; J: TRBJ2-1; CDR3: CASSSRGGPDNEQFF; DNA: TGTGCCAGCAGCTCGCGGGGGGGCCCCGACAATGAGCAGTTCTTC
D: NA; V: TRBV27; size: NA; J: TRBJ2-3; CDR3: CASGAWGDTQYF; DNA: TGTGCCAGCGGGGCATGGGGAGATACGCAGTATTTT
D: TRBD1; V: TRBV5-4; size: NA; J: TRBJ1-1; CDR3: CASSWAGGGTEAFF; DNA: TGTGCCAGCAGCTGGGCAGGGGGCGGCACTGAAGCTTTCTTT
D: NA; V: TRBV2; size: NA; J: TRBJ1-1; CDR3: CASSERGTNTEAFF; DNA: TGTGCCAGCAGTGAACGGGGAACGAACACTGAAGCTTTCTTT
D: TRBD2; V: TRBV9; size: NA; J: TRBJ2-2; CDR3: CASGAGGTGELFF; DNA: TGTGCCAGTGGGGCGGGAGGCACCGGGGAGCTGTTTTTT
D: TRBD2; V: TRBV29-1; size: NA; J: TRBJ2-1; CDR3: CSVEAQSGESYNEQFF; DNA: TGCAGCGTTGAAGCCCAAAGCGGGGAATCCTACAATGAGCAGTTCTTC
D: NA; V: TRBV7-9; size: NA; J: TRBJ2-3; CDR3: CASSLPGRSDTQYF; DNA: TGTGCCAGCAGCCTTCCGGGCCGTTCGGATACGCAGTATTTT
D: NA; V: TRBV2; size: NA; J: TRBJ1-4; CDR3: CASSATGRNEKLFF; DNA: TGTGCCAGCAGTGCGACAGGAAGGAATGAAAAACTGTTTTTT
D: NA; V: TRBV5-1; size: NA; J: TRBJ2-5; CDR3: CASSFRAPQETQYF; DNA: TGCGCCAGCAGCTTTCGGGCACCCCAAGAGACCCAGTACTTC
D: NA; V: TRBV9; size: NA; J: TRBJ2-2; CDR3: CASSEEGAGNTGELFF; DNA: TGTGCCAGCAGCGAGGAGGGGGCAGGGAACACCGGGGAGCTGTTTTTT
D: NA; V: TRBV27; size: NA; J: TRBJ2-1; CDR3: CASSLSTSSYNEQFF; DNA: TGTGCCAGCAGTTTATCTACTAGCTCCTACAATGAGCAGTTCTTC
D: NA; V: TRBV7-9; size: NA; J: TRBJ2-3; CDR3: CASSTPLADTQYF; DNA: TGTGCCAGCAGCACCCCACTAGCTGATACGCAGTATTTT
D: NA; V: TRBV7-8; size: NA; J: TRBJ1-1; CDR3: CASSSYDLLATEAFF; DNA: TGTGCCAGCAGCTCCTACGACCTCCTGGCCACTGAAGCTTTCTTT
D: TRBD1; V: TRBV15; size: NA; J: TRBJ1-3; CDR3: CATSPGQGRSGNTIYF; DNA: TGTGCCACCAGCCCCGGACAGGGCCGCTCTGGAAACACCATATATTTT
D: NA; V: TRBV30; size: NA; J: TRBJ2-6; CDR3: CAWQVGSGANVLTF; DNA: TGTGCCTGGCAGGTCGGCTCTGGGGCCAACGTCCTGACTTTC
D: NA; V: TRBV14; size: NA; J: TRBJ2-1; CDR3: CASSQDWGGGEQFF; DNA: TGTGCCAGCAGCCAAGATTGGGGGGGCGGGGAGCAGTTCTTC
D: NA; V: TRBV5-4; size: NA; J: TRBJ2-3; CDR3: CASSRPQGGTDTQYF; DNA: TGTGCCAGCAGCCGACCGCAGGGTGGAACAGATACGCAGTATTTT
D: NA; V: TRBV6-5; size: NA; J: TRBJ2-1; CDR3: CASSYSSGPPEFF; DNA: TGTGCCAGCAGTTACTCTTCCGGGCCCCCTGAGTTCTTC
D: NA; V: TRBV6-5; size: NA; J: TRBJ2-7; CDR3: CASSDAAREQYF; DNA: TGTGCCAGCAGTGACGCGGCCCGTGAGCAGTACTTC
D: TRBD1; V: TRBV7-9; size: NA; J: TRBJ2-5; CDR3: CASRRDSQETQYF; DNA: TGTGCCAGCCGAAGGGACAGCCAAGAGACCCAGTACTTC
D: NA; V: TRBV4-1; size: NA; J: TRBJ2-2; CDR3: CASSESGAGELFF; DNA: TGCGCCAGCAGCGAGTCTGGGGCCGGGGAGCTGTTTTTT
D: TRBD1; V: TRBV29-1; size: NA; J: TRBJ1-2; CDR3: CSVTGGDGYTF; DNA: TGCAGCGTTACAGGGGGCGATGGCTACACCTTC